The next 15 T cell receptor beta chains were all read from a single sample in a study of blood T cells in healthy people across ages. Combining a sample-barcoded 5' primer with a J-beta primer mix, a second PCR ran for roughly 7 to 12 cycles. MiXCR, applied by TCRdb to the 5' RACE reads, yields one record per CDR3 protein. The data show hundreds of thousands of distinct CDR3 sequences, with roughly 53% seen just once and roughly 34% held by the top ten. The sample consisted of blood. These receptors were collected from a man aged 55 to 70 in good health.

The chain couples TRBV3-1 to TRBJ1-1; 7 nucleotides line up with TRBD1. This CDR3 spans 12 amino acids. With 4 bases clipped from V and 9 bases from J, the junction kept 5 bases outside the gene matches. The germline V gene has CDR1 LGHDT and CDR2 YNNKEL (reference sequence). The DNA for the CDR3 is TGTGCCAGCAGCCGCGGGACAGACAAAGCTTTCTTT. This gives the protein CASSRGTDKAFF.

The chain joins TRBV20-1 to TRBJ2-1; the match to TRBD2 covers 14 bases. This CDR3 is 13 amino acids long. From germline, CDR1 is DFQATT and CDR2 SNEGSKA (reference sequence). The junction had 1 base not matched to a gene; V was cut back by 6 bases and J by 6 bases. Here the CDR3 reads CSATSGGANEQFF. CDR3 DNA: TGCAGTGCGACTAGCGGGGGGGCCAATGAGCAGTTCTTC.

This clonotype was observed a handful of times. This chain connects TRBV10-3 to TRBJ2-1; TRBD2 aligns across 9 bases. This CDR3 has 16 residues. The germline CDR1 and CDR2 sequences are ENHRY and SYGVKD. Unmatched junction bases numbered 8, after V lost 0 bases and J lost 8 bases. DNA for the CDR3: TGTGCCATCAGTGAGTCGGGAGCGGGGGGCGTCGATGAGCAGTTCTTC. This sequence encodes CAISESGAGGVDEQFF.

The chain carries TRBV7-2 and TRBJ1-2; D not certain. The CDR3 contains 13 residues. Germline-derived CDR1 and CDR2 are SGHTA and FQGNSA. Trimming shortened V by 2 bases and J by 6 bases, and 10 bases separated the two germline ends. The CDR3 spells CASSLKGGDGYTF. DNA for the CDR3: TGTGCCAGCAGCTTAAAGGGCGGGGATGGCTACACCTTC. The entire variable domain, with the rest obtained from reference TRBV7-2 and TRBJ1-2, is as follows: GAGVSQSPSNKVTEKGKDVELRCDPISGHTALYWYRQSLGQGLEFLIYFQGNSAPDKSGLPSDRFSAERTGGSVSTLTIQRTQQEDSAVYLCASSLKGGDGYTFGSGTRLTVV.

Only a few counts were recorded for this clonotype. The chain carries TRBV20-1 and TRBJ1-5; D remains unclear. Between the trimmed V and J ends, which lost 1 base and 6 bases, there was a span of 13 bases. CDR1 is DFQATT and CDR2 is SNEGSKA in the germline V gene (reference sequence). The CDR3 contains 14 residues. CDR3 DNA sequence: TGCAGTGCTAGAGCTGGAAATTCGGGTCAGCCCCAGCATTTT. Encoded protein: CSARAGNSGQPQHF.

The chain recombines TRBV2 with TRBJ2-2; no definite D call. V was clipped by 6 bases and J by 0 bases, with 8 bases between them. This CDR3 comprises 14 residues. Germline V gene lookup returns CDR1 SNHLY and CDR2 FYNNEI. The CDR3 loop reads CASRIAPNTGELFF. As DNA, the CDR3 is TGTGCCAGCAGGATAGCCCCGAACACCGGGGAGCTGTTTTTT.

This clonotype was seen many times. The CDR3 bases are TGCAGCGTTGAGTTGTTACAGGGGGCGCGTGGCTACACCTTC. Amino acid sequence: CSVELLQGARGYTF. This chain uses TRBV29-1 with TRBJ1-2, with 9 bases matching TRBD1. Germline CDR1 reads SQVTM; CDR2 reads ANQGSEA. This CDR3 comprises 14 residues. Unmatched junction bases numbered 9, after V lost 3 bases and J lost 7 bases.

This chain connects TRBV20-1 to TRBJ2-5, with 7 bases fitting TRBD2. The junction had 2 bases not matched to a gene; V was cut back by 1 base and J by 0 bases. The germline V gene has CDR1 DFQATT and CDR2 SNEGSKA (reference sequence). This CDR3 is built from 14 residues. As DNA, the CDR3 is TGCAGTGCTAGAGGGGGGGGGTACCAAGAGACCCAGTACTTC. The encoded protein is CSARGGGYQETQYF.

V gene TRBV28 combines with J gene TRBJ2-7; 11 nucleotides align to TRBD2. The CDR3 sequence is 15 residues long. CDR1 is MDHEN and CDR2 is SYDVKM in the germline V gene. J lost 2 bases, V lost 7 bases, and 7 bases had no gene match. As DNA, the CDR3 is TGTGCCAGCAACCCTAGCGGGGGGCGGACCTACGAGCAGTACTTC. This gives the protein CASNPSGGRTYEQYF.

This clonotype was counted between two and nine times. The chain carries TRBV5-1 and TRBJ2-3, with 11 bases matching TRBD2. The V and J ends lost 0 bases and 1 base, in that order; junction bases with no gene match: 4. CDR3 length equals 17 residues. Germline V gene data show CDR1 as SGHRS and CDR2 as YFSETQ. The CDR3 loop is CASSLGLAGYGTDTQYF. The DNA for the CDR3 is TGCGCCAGCAGCTTGGGACTAGCGGGGTATGGCACAGATACGCAGTATTTT.

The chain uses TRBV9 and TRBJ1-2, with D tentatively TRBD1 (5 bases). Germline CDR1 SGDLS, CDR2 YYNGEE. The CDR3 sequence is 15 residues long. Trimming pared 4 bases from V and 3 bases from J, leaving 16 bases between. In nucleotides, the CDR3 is TGTGCCAGCAGCCCTAGGGGTACGGACTACTATGGCTACACCTTC. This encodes CASSPRGTDYYGYTF.

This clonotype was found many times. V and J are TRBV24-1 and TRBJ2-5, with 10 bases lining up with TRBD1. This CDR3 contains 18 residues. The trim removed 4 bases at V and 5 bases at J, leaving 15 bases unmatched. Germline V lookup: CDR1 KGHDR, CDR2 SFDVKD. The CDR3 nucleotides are TGTGCCACCAGTGACCGAGATCCGGGACAGGGGAGCCGGGAGACCCAGTACTTC. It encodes CATSDRDPGQGSRETQYF.

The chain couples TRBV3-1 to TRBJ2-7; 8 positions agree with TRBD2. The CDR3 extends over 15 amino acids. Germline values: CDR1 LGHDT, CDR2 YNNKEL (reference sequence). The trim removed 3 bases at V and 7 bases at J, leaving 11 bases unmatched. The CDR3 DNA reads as TGTGCCAGCAGCCAGGACAGCGGGGGTTGGGGGGAGCAGTACTTC. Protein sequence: CASSQDSGGWGEQYF.

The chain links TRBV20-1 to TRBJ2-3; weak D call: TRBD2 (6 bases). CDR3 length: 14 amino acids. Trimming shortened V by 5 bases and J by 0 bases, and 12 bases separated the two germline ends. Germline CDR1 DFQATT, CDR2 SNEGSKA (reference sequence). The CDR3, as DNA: TGCAGTGCTCGGACTATCCTAAGCACAGATACGCAGTATTTT. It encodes CSARTILSTDTQYF.

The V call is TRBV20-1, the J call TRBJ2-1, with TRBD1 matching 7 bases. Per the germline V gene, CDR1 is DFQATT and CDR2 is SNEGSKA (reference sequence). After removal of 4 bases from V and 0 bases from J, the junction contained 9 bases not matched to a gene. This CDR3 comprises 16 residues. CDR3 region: CSANADRRSSYNEQFF. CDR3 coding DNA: TGCAGTGCTAACGCGGACAGGAGGAGCTCCTACAATGAGCAGTTCTTC.